This T cell receptor (beta chain) was sequenced for a study of T cells in tuberculosis (dated by TCRdb to 2017 to 2018). About the full investigation: The study combined CD1B tetramers and high-throughput TCR immunosequencing to characterize T cells specific for the mycobacterial lipid antigen glucose monomycolate (GMM). Active tuberculosis patient PBMC were archived before or within 7 days of starting standard anti-tuberculosis treatment. A South African clinical cohort compared IGRA-negative adolescents, IGRA-positive adolescents with latent tuberculosis and adults with active tuberculosis, around 10 per group. Study-wide findings and limitations: The smaller NN-distances were partly driven by shorter CDR3-alpha lengths in active tuberculosis patients, and the difference for TCR-beta did not reach statistical significance. An accuracy of 87% (AUROC around 0.9) was reached by a classifier using the diverse GMM-specific repertoire, compared with over 65% accuracy when GEM motif frequencies were used. Compared with IGRA-negative controls, TCR-alpha repertoires from active tuberculosis had smaller mean NN-distances to GMM-specific TCRs, which suggests clonal expansion of these TCRs. Clinical samples were selected based on the availability of cryopreserved specimens, with adults included as active tuberculosis cases and adolescents included as controls.

On this clone itself: No cognate antigen has been identified for it. The record has no base qualities; no much larger clone is one base away.

Reading the label with the study, this specimen's time point is: new active TB diagnosis, blood taken before or within 7 days of starting treatment. The active tuberculosis patients were newly diagnosed, HIV-seronegative South African adults aged 18 years or older. Confirmation of active tuberculosis came from positive sputum smear microscopy and/or a positive M. tuberculosis culture. Immunosequencing of unsorted cryopreserved PBMC covered, on average, approximately 100,000 T cells per clinical donor. TCR libraries were generated with the immunoSEQ multiplex PCR assay, using TCR-beta and/or TCR-alpha/delta assays for each sample. The amplified TCR libraries were sequenced on the Illumina high-throughput platform. As for the authors' bioinformatics: Clustering and dimensionality reduction relied on pairwise TCRdist distances among GMM-specific receptors from T cells that were either sorted ex vivo or expanded in vitro. Each clinical repertoire was assigned a mean NN-distance score, defined as the average TCRdist to the nearest 10% of tetramer-positive reference sequences. GEM TCR motif frequency was computed as the fraction of unique TCRs matching known GEM sequences by V/J usage and CDR3 length. Active tuberculosis was classified by linear discriminant analysis with leave-one-out cross-validation, implemented in scikit-learn. TCRdb took over this immuneACCESS table, retaining in-frame rearrangements with V and J assigned. Such tables are incomplete; in checked studies, under half of the missing clones stem from an unresolved V gene, and the remainder is unexplained. Clone size and the V and J calls come from that table; the DNA yielded D and trimming. This sample holds about 34,000 clones; about 91% were observed only once. The top ten constitute about 2.4% of the sample.

Trimming at the junction amounts to 4 bases on V and 7 bases on J, and the germline ends lie 7 bases apart. From the germline V gene, CDR1 is MNHNS and CDR2 is SASEGT. The CDR3 runs 12 amino acids, cysteine and phenylalanine included. Of the read, only the CDR3 DNA is kept; its 36 bases are in frame from base 1. The chain joins TRBV6-1 to TRBJ2-2; the D gene assignment is ambiguous. Sequencing was performed on PBMCs, taken at tuberculosis diagnosis. This clonotype was obtained from an adult with tuberculosis. The CDR3 region reads CASSVFNGELFF. The nucleotides read TGTGCCAGCAGTGTGTTTAACGGGGAGCTGTTTTTT.